A single sample gave rise to the 15 T cell receptor beta chains below, sequenced in a study of CD8 T cells in ankylosing spondylitis. TCRdb reprocessed the 5' RACE reads with MiXCR, giving one entry per CDR3 protein. The data show under 400,000 distinct CDR3 sequences, around a tenth seen once. The sample consisted of blood, either unsorted or a sorted T cell fraction (not recorded which). The receptor set was obtained from a female donor with ankylosing spondylitis or in good health (not recorded which).

This clonotype showed up just a few times. V and J are TRBV29-1 and TRBJ1-1; a possible D gene is TRBD1 (5 bases). The CDR3 covers 15 residues. Looked up from germline, CDR1 is SQVTM and CDR2 is ANQGSEA. CDR3 coding DNA: TGCAGTGTAAGTCGCCGGGGGGTGATGGGCACTGAAGCTTTCTTT. Protein sequence: CSVSRRGVMGTEAFF.

This clonotype was observed many times. The chain has TRBV29-1 and TRBJ2-1; a possible D gene is TRBD1 (5 bases). The germline V gene has CDR1 SQVTM and CDR2 ANQGSEA. The CDR3 runs 13 residues. Trimming left V 3 bases short and J 5 bases short, with 11 bases between. CDR3 region: CSVDRHRNNEQFF. The CDR3 DNA follows: TGCAGCGTTGACCGCCACAGGAACAATGAGCAGTTCTTC.

This clonotype was seen only a few times. The CDR3 bases are TGTGCCACCAGCAGAGAAAACAGGGGAAACAAGGCTTTCTTT. Amino acid sequence: CATSRENRGNKAFF. The chain is built from TRBV15 and TRBJ1-1, with 7 bases aligning to TRBD1. CDR3 length equals 14 residues. Unmatched junction bases numbered 9, after V lost 0 bases and J lost 11 bases. Germline-derived CDR1 and CDR2 are LNHNV and YYDKDF (reference sequence).

The table lists this clonotype with many counts. This chain links TRBV12-3 or TRBV12-4 with TRBJ2-1; possible D gene TRBD1, 6 bases. V dropped 8 bases and J dropped 6 bases, with 20 bases sitting between them. There are 15 residues in the CDR3. CDR3 sequence: CASLKGVQGSNEQFF. CDR3 nucleotides: TGTGCCAGCCTAAAAGGGGTTCAGGGGAGCAATGAGCAGTTCTTC.

This clonotype was found many times. The rearrangement joins TRBV9 to TRBJ2-7; D gene ambiguous. CDR3 length equals 14 residues. Germline V gene sequence: CDR1 SGDLS, CDR2 YYNGEE. Deletions cut 2 bases from V and 5 bases from J, with 14 bases between. The CDR3: CASSVGITTNEQYF. The CDR3 DNA reads as TGTGCCAGCAGCGTTGGTATAACGACCAACGAGCAGTACTTC.

J is TRBJ1-1 and V is TRBV29-1, with 8 positions matching TRBD1. There are 14 residues in the CDR3. J lost 3 bases, V lost 7 bases, and 10 bases had no gene match. The germline V gene encodes CDR1 SQVTM and CDR2 ANQGSEA. For the CDR3, the DNA is TGCAGCGCCCGGACAGGGAGTGGGTACACTGAAGCTTTCTTT. Its translation: CSARTGSGYTEAFF.

This clonotype was detected ten times or more. The chain employs TRBV5-1 and TRBJ2-3; no firm D call. Trimming stripped 4 bases from V and 1 base from J, with 13 bases between. Per germline, CDR1 SGHRS and CDR2 YFSETQ. There are 15 residues in the CDR3. The CDR3 DNA reads TGCGCCAGCAGCCCCCGAGGATGGGGCACAGATACGCAGTATTTT. This translates into CASSPRGWGTDTQYF.

The sample holds a few counts of this clonotype. V usage is TRBV6-1 and J usage is TRBJ1-5; 8 bases match TRBD1. Looked up from germline, CDR1 is MNHNS and CDR2 is SASEGT. The ends lost 6 bases at V and 4 bases at J; junction bases unmatched: 5. There are 14 residues in the CDR3. CDR3 region: CASRMTGANQPQHF. In DNA form, the CDR3 reads TGTGCCAGCAGGATGACAGGGGCGAATCAGCCCCAGCATTTT.

The table lists this clonotype with a few counts. CDR3 loop: CSARPNWDRQFYGYTF. CDR3 sequence (DNA): TGCAGTGCTAGACCGAACTGGGACAGGCAATTTTATGGCTACACCTTC. The chain carries TRBV20-1 and TRBJ1-2; 8 bases fit TRBD1. After removal of 2 bases from V and 5 bases from J, the junction contained 13 bases not matched to a gene. The CDR3 totals 16 residues. Germline loops: CDR1 DFQATT, CDR2 SNEGSKA (reference sequence).

In this sample, this clonotype turned up many times. This chain uses TRBV20-1 with TRBJ2-7; tentatively, D is TRBD2 (6 bases). Trimming stripped 5 bases from V and 4 bases from J, with 18 bases between. CDR3 length: 14 residues. Germline V gene sequence: CDR1 DFQATT, CDR2 SNEGSKA (reference sequence). The DNA for the CDR3 is TGCAGTGCTGGATTGCCTGGGGGGAGGTACGAGCAGTACTTC. Its protein product is CSAGLPGGRYEQYF.

This clonotype was observed at least ten times. The chain uses TRBV27 and TRBJ2-3, with D uncertain. The V end lost 5 bases, the J end lost 2 bases, and 17 bases lay between the germline ends. The CDR3 contains 16 residues. Per germline, CDR1 MNHEY and CDR2 SMNVEV (reference sequence). Written as DNA, the CDR3 is TGTGCCAGCAGTCCCCCCCCGACTTCTATCACAGATACGCAGTATTTT. Translated, it gives CASSPPPTSITDTQYF.

The table lists this clonotype with many counts. This chain links TRBV5-1 with TRBJ1-6; 9 positions agree with TRBD1. With V trimmed by 3 bases and J by 9 bases, 7 bases remained unmatched. This CDR3 is built from 15 residues. The V gene's germline CDR1 is SGHRS and CDR2 YFSETQ. In DNA form, the CDR3 reads TGCGCCAGCAGCTCCTCCGGGACAGGGTTTTCACCCCTCCACTTT. This codes for CASSSSGTGFSPLHF.

The chain carries TRBV7-2 and TRBJ2-7; TRBD2 aligns across 8 bases. The CDR3 is 15 residues long. Germline CDR1 reads SGHTA; CDR2 reads FQGNSA. V was clipped by 1 base and J by 6 bases; unmatched bases: 8. The CDR3 spells CASSLGASGRPEQYF. CDR3 DNA sequence: TGTGCCAGCAGCTTAGGTGCCAGCGGGAGACCCGAGCAGTACTTC. The full variable domain, rest sourced from reference TRBV7-2 and TRBJ2-7, is GAGVSQSPSNKVTEKGKDVELRCDPISGHTALYWYRQSLGQGLEFLIYFQGNSAPDKSGLPSDRFSAERTGGSVSTLTIQRTQQEDSAVYLCASSLGASGRPEQYFGPGTRLTVT.

On this clonotype: In this CDR3 the conserved last residue, phenylalanine or tryptophan, is missing, so a read error is likely. The V call is TRBV12-3 or TRBV12-4, the J call TRBJ1-3, with D perhaps matching TRBD1 (5 bases). The CDR3 sequence is 16 residues long. V was clipped by 3 bases and J by 0 bases, with 12 bases between them. CDR3 sequence reads: CASSFSAGGSGNTIYS. The CDR3 coding sequence is TGTGCCAGCAGTTTCTCCGCCGGGGGCTCTGGAAACACCATATATTCT.

This clonotype came up many times. The chain employs TRBV6-1 and TRBJ2-3, with 8 bases lining up with TRBD1. The CDR3 extends over 15 amino acids. V shed 6 bases, J shed 0 bases, and the junction held 5 bases outside the gene matches. Germline lookup yields CDR1 MNHNS and CDR2 SASEGT. As DNA, the CDR3 is TGTGCCAGCAGCGGCCAGGGGGCGAGCACAGATACGCAGTATTTT. This encodes CASSGQGASTDTQYF.